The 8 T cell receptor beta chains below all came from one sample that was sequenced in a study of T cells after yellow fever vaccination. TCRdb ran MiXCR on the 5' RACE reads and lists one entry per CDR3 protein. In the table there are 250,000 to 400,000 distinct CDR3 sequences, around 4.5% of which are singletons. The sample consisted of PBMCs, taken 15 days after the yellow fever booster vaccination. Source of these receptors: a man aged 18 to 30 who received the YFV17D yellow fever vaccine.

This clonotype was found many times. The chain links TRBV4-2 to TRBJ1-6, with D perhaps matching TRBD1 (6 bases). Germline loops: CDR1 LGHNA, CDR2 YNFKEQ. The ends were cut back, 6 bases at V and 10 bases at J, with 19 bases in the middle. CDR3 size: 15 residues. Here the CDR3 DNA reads TGTGCCAGCAGACAGGGAAGTGGGTCGGGATCACCCCTCCACTTT. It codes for CASRQGSGSGSPLHF.

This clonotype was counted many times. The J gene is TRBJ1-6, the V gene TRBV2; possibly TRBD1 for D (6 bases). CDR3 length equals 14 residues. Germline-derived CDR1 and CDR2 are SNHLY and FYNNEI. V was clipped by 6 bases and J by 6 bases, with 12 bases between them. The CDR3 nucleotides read TGTGCCAGCAGGAGGGGACAAGTTAATTCACCCCTCCACTTT. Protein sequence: CASRRGQVNSPLHF.

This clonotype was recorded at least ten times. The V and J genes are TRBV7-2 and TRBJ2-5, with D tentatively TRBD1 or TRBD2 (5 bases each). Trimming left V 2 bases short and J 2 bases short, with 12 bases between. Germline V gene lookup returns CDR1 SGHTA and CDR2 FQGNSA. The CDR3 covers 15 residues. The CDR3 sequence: CASSLPLGGQETQYF. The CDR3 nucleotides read TGTGCCAGCAGCTTACCTCTTGGGGGTCAAGAGACCCAGTACTTC.

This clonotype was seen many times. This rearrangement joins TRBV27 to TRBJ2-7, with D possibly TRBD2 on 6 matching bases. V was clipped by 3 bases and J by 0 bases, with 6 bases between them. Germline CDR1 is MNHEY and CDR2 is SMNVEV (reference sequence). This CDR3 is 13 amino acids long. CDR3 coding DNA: TGTGCCAGCAGTTTGGGACTCTCCTACGAGCAGTACGTC. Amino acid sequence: CASSLGLSYEQYV.

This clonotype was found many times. For the CDR3, the DNA is TGCGCCAGCAGCTTGGGGCGGGTATCAAGCACAGATACGCAGTATTTT. It translates to CASSLGRVSSTDTQYF. This rearrangement joins TRBV5-1 to TRBJ2-3; maybe TRBD2 (5 bases). Germline values: CDR1 SGHRS, CDR2 YFSETQ. V lost 0 bases and J 0 bases, leaving 11 bases between the germline ends. This CDR3 comprises 16 residues.

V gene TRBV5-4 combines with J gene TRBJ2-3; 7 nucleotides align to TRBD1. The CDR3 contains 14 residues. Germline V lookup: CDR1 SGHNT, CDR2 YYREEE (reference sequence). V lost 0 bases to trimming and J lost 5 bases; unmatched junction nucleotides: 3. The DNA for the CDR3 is TGTGCCAGCAGCTTGGGAGCAGGGGGAGATACGCAGTATTTT. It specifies CASSLGAGGDTQYF.

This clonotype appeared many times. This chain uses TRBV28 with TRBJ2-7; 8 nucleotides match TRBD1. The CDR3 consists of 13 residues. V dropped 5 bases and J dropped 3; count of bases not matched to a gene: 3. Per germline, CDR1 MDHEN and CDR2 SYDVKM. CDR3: CASSPGQVYEQYV. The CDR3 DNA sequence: TGTGCCAGCAGTCCGGGACAGGTCTACGAGCAGTACGTC.

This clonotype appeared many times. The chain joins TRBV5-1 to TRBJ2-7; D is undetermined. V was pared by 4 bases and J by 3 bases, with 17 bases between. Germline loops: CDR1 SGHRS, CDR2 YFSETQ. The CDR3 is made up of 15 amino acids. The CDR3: CASSPGIYSSYEQYF. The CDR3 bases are TGCGCCAGCAGCCCAGGAATCTATAGCAGCTACGAGCAGTACTTC.